The next 4 T cell receptor beta chains were all read from a single sample in a study of human T cells and chemical hapten exposure. As for time point: pre-sensitization, week 0. The treatment was: therapeutic diphenylcyclopropenone sensitization with weekly scalp DPC. Unfractionated whole blood yielded the extracted total RNA. TCRdb processed the RACE reads anew with MiXCR; each CDR3 protein has one entry. This table has over 50,000 distinct CDR3 sequences, 9.5% to 10% appearing once. Sequenced material: whole blood, taken in connection with sensitization to the hapten diphenylcyclopropenone (DPC). Receptors were obtained from a woman in her twenties or thirties with alopecia areata. Some clones in this sample may be carry-over from other donors' samples.

This clonotype has only a few counts. The V and J genes are TRBV2 and TRBJ1-6; 9 nucleotides agree with TRBD1. Germline assignment: CDR1 SNHLY and CDR2 FYNNEI. This CDR3 is 16 amino acids long. V was pared by 6 bases and J by 6 bases, with 9 bases of the junction left unmatched. The chain's CDR3 is CASRWTGAYGNSPLHF. DNA for the CDR3: TGTGCCAGCAGGTGGACAGGGGCCTATGGTAATTCACCCCTCCACTTT.

This clonotype was recorded many times. The V and J genes are TRBV9 and TRBJ2-3; D tentatively fits TRBD1 or TRBD2 (6 bases each). CDR3 length: 14 amino acids. Trimming took off 5 bases at V and 1 base at J, with 11 bases between the two ends. CDR1 is SGDLS and CDR2 is YYNGEE in the germline V gene. CDR3 protein: CASSPGARTDTQYF. CDR3 sequence (DNA): TGTGCCAGCAGTCCGGGGGCCCGCACAGATACGCAGTATTTT.

Only a few counts were recorded for this clonotype. The J gene is TRBJ2-2, the V gene TRBV30; 7 bases match TRBD2. The CDR3 covers 16 residues. Germline values: CDR1 GTSNPN, CDR2 SVGIG (reference sequence). Trimming at V came to 3 bases and at J to 3 bases, leaving 10 bases not matched to a gene. CDR3 sequence (DNA): TGTGCCTGGAGCGCCATGGGGGGGGGATACACCGGGGAGCTGTTTTTT. Amino acid sequence: CAWSAMGGGYTGELFF. Combining the CDR3 with reference TRBV30 and TRBJ2-2 gives the whole variable domain SQTIHQWPATLVQPVGSPLSLECTVEGTSNPNLYWYRQAAGRGLQLLFYSVGIGQISSEVPQNLSASRPQDRQFILSSKKLLLSDSGFYLCAWSAMGGGYTGELFFGEGSRLTVL.

This chain links TRBV5-1 with TRBJ2-2, with TRBD2 as a possible D gene (5 bases). The germline V and J ends were trimmed by 7 bases and 4 bases, with 17 bases remaining between them. The germline V gene encodes CDR1 SGHRS and CDR2 YFSETQ. The CDR3 totals 15 residues. The CDR3 sequence: CASSLSGSSTGELFF. CDR3 coding DNA: TGCGCCAGCTCCCTTTCGGGGTCGAGCACCGGGGAGCTGTTTTTT.